The clone carrying this T cell receptor (beta chain) occurred a few times. Its antigen is still unknown. This CDR3 region has 11 residues. CDR1 is SEHNR, CDR2 FQNEAQ, per germline (reference sequence). V lost 0 bases to trimming and J lost 6 bases, with 2 bases between them. CDR3 and TCR beta VDJ profiling relied on a genomic DNA template. TCRdb re-called the reads with MiXCR, one entry per CDR3 protein. The table shows fewer than 200,000 distinct CDR3 sequences, with under 50% occurring only once. The data originate from a study of CD8+CD57+ T cells in acquired aplastic anemia. Study-wide points: Twenty-nine shared CD8+ CDR3s appeared highly expressed within patients' immunodominant clones.

An expansion of CD8+CD57+ cells by flow cytometry had been shown in patients chosen for sequencing. The V gene is TRBV7-9, the J gene TRBJ1-1; D not certain. The specimen sequenced was sorted CD4+, CD8+, or CD8+CD57+ T cells (not recorded which) from PBMCs. This TCR came from a human donor with aplastic anemia. The CDR3, as DNA: TGTGCCAGCAGCTTAGCGGCTGAAGCTTTCTTT. This gives the protein CASSLAAEAFF.